This TCR beta chain derives from a study of blood T cells in healthy people across ages (dated by TCRdb to between 2014 and 2016). For the wider study: In model experiments, template switching captured roughly one uniquely barcoded TCR beta cDNA molecule for every two T cells. Donors of different ages were randomly distributed across sequencing lanes to avoid experimental bias. The donors were divided into four age groups: young (average approximately 16 years), middle-aged (approximately 41), aged (approximately 62) and long-lived (82). Using the same blood draw, the study looked at two additional independent replicas of 1 million unique cDNA reads for two donors, one aged 18 to 30 and the other aged 80 or older. Age-related changes in TCR beta repertoire diversity were measured in the study by deep sequencing normalized with unique cDNA molecular identifiers.

The approximately 41 donors, aged about 6 to 100 years, were systemically healthy Caucasian individuals from Russia. Each donor gave 8 to 10 milliliters of peripheral blood, collected into EDTA-treated Vacutainer tubes. PBMCs were isolated by Ficoll-Paque density-gradient centrifugation, with at least 6 million obtained per sample. Trizol reagent was used to extract total RNA from PBMCs, with at least 6 micrograms per sample. For every donor, flow cytometry on a PBMC aliquot measured the percentage of naive CD45RAhigh/CD27high T cells. Overall results and qualifications from the work: The CMV infection status of donors was not known, potentially confounding age-related changes in expanded clonotypes. There was a strong correlation between observed TCR beta diversity and the percentage of naive T cells measured by flow cytometry. Since profiling was done on bulk unsorted PBMCs, naive and antigen-experienced compartments could not be conclusively compared. Observed TCR beta diversity per million T cells fell roughly linearly with age, and a significant reduction was already apparent by age around 40. Compared with the aged group, more naive CD4+ T cells, fewer expanded clones and increased TCR diversity were shown by the long-lived group, suggesting age selection. Estimates of total diversity from one million sequenced T cells were regarded as lower bounds and underestimates.

A word on this clonotype: It lacks a known antigen. No quality values exist for individual bases; no much larger clone is one base distant.

Preparation of the library involved 5' RACE. TCRdb records Illumina HiSeq 2500 as the sequencer. A second PCR of about 6 to 12 cycles was run with a J-beta primer mix and a sample-barcoded 5' primer. A template-switch 5' adaptor carrying 12 random nucleotides introduced a unique molecular identifier onto each TCR beta cDNA molecule. At least 3 million CDR3-containing paired-end reads were obtained from each sample. First-strand cDNA was synthesized from all RNA with the Mint cDNA synthesis kit, primed by a TRBC-specific oligonucleotide. Following uracil-DNA glycosylase treatment, a first 18-cycle PCR with universal primers M1SS and BC2_uni_R was performed on all cDNA. Processing in the source paper ran as follows. For normalization, 1 million high-quality reads were randomly selected from each sample, with every read carrying a distinct molecular identifier. Instead of being binned into consensus sequences, reads that shared molecular identifiers were thrown out. MiTCR, run with a Q25 quality threshold and the strictest error-elimination algorithm, handled CDR3 identification, clonotype clustering and error correction. Lower-bound total TCR beta diversity was estimated with a nonparametric unseen species model using Euler transformation. TCRdb cleaned the public reads at Q25 with fastp, built clones with MiXCR and kept in-frame beta chains. Entries that share a CDR3 protein sequence are merged under the most common genes and DNA. TCRdb, rather than the study authors, made the V and J calls. For this sample the table gives 2 million or so distinct CDR3 sequences, of which just under 50% were detected only once. The ten largest clones take up around 2.1% of the sample.

Relative to germline, V is 6 bases shorter and J is 6 bases shorter, with 26 bases between their ends. Measured from the cysteine to the phenylalanine, the CDR3 is 17 residues long. The sequence is cut down to CDR3 DNA, 51 bases in frame from base 1. Via the germline V gene, CDR1 is MNHEY and CDR2 SVGEGT. Sequences were obtained from blood. The rearranged chain carries TRBV6-2 or TRBV6-3 and TRBJ1-2; TRBD1 is perhaps the D gene, given 5 matching bases. The sequence derives from a woman aged 40 to 50 in good health. Here is the DNA: TGTGCCAGCAGAGGGGTAAAGGGCGGACTAGTCTTCGATGGCTACACCTTC. It translates as CASRGVKGGLVFDGYTF.